This T cell receptor (beta chain) was retrieved from a study of identical twins. Study-wide points: Within cord blood, abundant beta clonotypes carried fewer insertions, but memory repertoires showed no such trend. The study found excess low generation probability among twin-shared out-of-frame alpha sequences.

As concerns this clonotype: No antigen is known for it.

Via MiXCR, TCRdb re-called the 5' RACE reads, giving one row per CDR3 protein. The data contain approximately 630,000 distinct CDR3 sequences, about 7.1% of them singletons. In germline, CDR1 is MNHEY, CDR2 SMNVEV (reference sequence). V gave up 5 bases and J gave up 0 bases, with 11 bases separating them. The CDR3 has 15 amino acids. The sample also formed part of further work on yellow fever vaccine responses in identical twins. That publication notes: Reportedly, the T cell response mounted by twins to vaccine seemed partly convergent, partly personalized.

V is TRBV27 and J is TRBJ2-1; no reliable D call. Sequenced sample: PBMCs. The receptor was isolated from a woman younger than 35 in good health. The CDR3 region is CASSPLVSSYNEQFF. The CDR3 DNA reads as TGTGCCAGCAGTCCTCTAGTGAGCTCCTACAATGAGCAGTTCTTC.